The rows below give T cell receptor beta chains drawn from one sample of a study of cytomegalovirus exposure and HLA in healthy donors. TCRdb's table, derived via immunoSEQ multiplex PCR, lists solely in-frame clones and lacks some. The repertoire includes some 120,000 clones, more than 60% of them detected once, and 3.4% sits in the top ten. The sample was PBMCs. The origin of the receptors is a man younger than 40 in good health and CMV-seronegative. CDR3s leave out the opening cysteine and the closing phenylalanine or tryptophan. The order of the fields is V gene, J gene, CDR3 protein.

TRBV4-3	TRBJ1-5	ASSSETGIIYSNQPQH
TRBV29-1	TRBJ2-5	SVGVGETQY
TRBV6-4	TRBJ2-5	ASRAIPLGQGLQETQY
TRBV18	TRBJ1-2	ASYPGVSNYGYT
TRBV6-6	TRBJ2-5	ASSYLGTERETQY
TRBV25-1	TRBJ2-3	ASSVSPGADTQY
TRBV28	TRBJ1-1	ASTSRLRHTEAF
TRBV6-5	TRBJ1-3	ASSWDRTASGNTIY
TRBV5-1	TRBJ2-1	ASSLGLAGGTAYNEQF
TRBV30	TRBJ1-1	AWSVNEGRGRAF
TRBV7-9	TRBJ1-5	ASSQGTGGNQPQH
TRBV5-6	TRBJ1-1	ASSRRTGRTEAF
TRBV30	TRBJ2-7	AWSTGAQSHYEQY
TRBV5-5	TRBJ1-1	ASSLVGGGTEAF
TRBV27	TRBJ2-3	ASSSLGLLVGTQY
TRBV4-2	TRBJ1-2	ASSQDVGPLGGYT
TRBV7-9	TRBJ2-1	ASSLDLLLNEQF
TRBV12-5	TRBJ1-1	ASGTGQNTEAF
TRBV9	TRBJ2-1	ASSVEGGLPHNEQF
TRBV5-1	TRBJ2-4	ASSLDSSQDIQY
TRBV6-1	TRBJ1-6	ASSEAAPLPLH
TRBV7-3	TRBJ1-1	ASSPFGRSNTEAF
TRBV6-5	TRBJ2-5	ASTEGNEETQY
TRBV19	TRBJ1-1	ASSIIRTGGNTEAF
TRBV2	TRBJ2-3	ASSEGSVSTDTQY
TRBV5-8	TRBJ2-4	ASSEDRHIAKNIQY
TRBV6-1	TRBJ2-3	ASSDWTGDTDTQY
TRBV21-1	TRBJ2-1	ASSCRSGSYNEQF
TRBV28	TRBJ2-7	ASSLGDSRNEQY
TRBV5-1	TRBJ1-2	ASSLARTGGYT
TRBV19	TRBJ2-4	ASSIGGAGELTKNIQY
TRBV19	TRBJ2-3	ASRRTSASASTDTQY
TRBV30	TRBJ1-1	AWSVSGRTEAF
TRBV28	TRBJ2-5	ASSPYYGQETQY
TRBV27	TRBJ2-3	ASSISGRGLGVHTDTQY
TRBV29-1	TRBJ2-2	SVLTSAGELF
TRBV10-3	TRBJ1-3	AIVRDLSGNTIY
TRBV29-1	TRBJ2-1	SVEGTEGSYNEQF
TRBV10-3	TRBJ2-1	AISDRGSSYNEQF
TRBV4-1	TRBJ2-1	ASSQDPVSLRF
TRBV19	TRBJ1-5	ASSRDRAFNQPQH
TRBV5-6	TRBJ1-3	ASSFRQGPGNTIY
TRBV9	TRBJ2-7	ASSGSGDSYEQY
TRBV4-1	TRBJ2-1	ASSQVHLIYNEQF
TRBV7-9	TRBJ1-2	ASSMTGGAVNGYT
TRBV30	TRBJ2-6	AWGPLLGHNSGANVLT
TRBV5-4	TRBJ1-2	ASSLSDSSYGYT
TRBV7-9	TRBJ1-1	ASSLARGGGTEAF
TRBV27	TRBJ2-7	ASSLRTGYEQY
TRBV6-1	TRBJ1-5	ASKGQGHQPQH